This T cell receptor (beta chain) is from a study of T-cell memory formation after mild COVID-19. Trimming left V 2 bases short and J 3 bases short, with 8 bases between. Germline V gene lookup returns CDR1 MNHEY and CDR2 SVGEGT. The CDR3 sequence is 14 residues long. Each CDR3 protein is one row after TCRdb ran MiXCR on the 5' RACE reads. The table includes a few hundred thousand distinct CDR3 sequences, 20% to 25% detected once. The chain joins TRBV6-2 or TRBV6-3 to TRBJ1-5; D may be TRBD1 (6 bases). The sequence derives from a man younger than 35 who had mild COVID-19 (a few samples of this study predate the infection). Cell type and time point are not known. The sequenced material came from PBMCs or a T cell subset sorted from them (not recorded which). The CDR3 protein is CASSYRGANQPQHF. The CDR3 nucleotides are TGTGCCAGCAGTTACAGGGGGGCCAATCAGCCCCAGCATTTT.